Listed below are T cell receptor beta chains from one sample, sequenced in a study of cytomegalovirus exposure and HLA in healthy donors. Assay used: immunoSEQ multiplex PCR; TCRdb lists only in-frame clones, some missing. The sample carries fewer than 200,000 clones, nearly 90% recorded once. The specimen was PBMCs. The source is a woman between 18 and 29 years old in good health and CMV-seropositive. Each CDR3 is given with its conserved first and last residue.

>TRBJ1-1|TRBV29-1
CSVEEGGTAFF
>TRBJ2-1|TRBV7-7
CASSLLLAPYNEQFF
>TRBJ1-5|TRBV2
CASSETGGLNQPQHF
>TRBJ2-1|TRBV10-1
CANPDSLGQYNEQFF
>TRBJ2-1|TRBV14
CASSQDRGLDDEQFF
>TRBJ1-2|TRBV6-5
CASSYSSGGVRGYTF
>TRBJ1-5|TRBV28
CASSSTGFRQPQHF
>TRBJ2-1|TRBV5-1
CASSLDTLIGGQEVF
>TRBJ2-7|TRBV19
CASSAGLAGKGDEQYF
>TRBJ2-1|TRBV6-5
CASSYGITYNEQFF
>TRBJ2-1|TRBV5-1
CASSFGTTNNEQFF
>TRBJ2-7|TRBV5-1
CASSLDLRLEQYF
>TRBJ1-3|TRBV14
CASSHTSAGSGNTIYF
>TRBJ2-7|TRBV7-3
CASSLAGSPGDEQYF
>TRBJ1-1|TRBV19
CASSIGVWHTEAFF
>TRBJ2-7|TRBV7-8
CASSFSYEQYF
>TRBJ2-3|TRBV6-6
CASRITGYTDTQYF
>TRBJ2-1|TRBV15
CATAAGFYNEQFF
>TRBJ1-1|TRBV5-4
CATGGTQEAFF
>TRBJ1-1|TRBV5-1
CASRGHRGNTEAFF
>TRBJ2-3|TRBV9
CASNVAGGPDTQYF
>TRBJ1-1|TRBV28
CASISSVNTEAFF